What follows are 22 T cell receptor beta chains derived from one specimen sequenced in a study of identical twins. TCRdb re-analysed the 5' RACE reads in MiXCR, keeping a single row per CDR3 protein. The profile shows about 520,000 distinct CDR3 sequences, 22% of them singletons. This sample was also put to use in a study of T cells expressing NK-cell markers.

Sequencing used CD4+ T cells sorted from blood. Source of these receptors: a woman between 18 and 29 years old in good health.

The CDR3 DNA follows: TGTGCCAGCAGCTTAAGAGGAACCGGCTCGGAGACCCAGTACTTC. As protein: CASSLRGTGSETQYF. The chain recombines TRBV7-9 with TRBJ2-5; no definite D call. V lost 2 bases and J lost 5, with 15 bases in between. The length of the CDR3 is 15 residues. CDR1 and CDR2 (germline): SEHNR, FQNEAQ (reference sequence).

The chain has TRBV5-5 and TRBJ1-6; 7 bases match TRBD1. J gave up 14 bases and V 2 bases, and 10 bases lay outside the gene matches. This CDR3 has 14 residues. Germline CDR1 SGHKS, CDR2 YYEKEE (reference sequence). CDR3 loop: CASSLQGRLGTLHF. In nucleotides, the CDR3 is TGTGCCAGCAGCTTACAGGGGCGGCTAGGGACCCTCCACTTT.

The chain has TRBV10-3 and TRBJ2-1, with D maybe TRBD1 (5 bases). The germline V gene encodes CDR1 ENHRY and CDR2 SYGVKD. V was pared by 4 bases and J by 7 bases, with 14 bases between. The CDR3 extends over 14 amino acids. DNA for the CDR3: TGTGCCATCAGTGGAAGACAGCCACCTAATGAGCAGTTCTTC. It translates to CAISGRQPPNEQFF.

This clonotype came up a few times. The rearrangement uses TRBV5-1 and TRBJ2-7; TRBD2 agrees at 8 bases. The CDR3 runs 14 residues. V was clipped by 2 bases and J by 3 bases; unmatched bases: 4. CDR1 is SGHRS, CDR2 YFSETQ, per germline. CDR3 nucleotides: TGCGCCAGCAGCTTAGCGGGGGTCCTCTACGAGCAGTACTTC. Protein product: CASSLAGVLYEQYF. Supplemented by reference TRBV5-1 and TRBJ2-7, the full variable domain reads KAGVTQTPRYLIKTRGQQVTLSCSPISGHRSVSWYQQTPGQGLQFLFEYFSETQRNKGNFPGRFSGRQFSNSRSEMNVSTLELGDSALYLCASSLAGVLYEQYFGPGTRLTVT.

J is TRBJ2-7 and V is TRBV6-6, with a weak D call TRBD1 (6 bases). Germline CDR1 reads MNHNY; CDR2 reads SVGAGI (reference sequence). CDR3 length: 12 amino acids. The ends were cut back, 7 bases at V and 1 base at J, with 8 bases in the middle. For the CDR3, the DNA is TGTGCCAGCAACGGACAGTCCTACGAGCAGTACTTC. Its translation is CASNGQSYEQYF.

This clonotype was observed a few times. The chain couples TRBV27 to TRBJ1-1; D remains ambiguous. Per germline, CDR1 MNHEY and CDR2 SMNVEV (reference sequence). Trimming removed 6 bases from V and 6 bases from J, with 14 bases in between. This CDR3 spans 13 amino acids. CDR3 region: CASRPYPDSEAFF. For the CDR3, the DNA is TGTGCCAGCAGACCGTACCCCGATTCTGAAGCTTTCTTT.

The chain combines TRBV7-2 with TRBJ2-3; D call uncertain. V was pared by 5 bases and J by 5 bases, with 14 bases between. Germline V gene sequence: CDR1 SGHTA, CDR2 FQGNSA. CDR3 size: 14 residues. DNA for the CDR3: TGTGCCAGCAGCCCTCCCCCCACAATAGATACGCAGTATTTT. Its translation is CASSPPPTIDTQYF.

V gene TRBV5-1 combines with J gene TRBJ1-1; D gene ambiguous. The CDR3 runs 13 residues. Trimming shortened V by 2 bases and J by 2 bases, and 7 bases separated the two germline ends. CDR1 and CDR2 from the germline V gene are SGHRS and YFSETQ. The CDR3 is CASSFWVNTEAFF. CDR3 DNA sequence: TGCGCCAGCAGCTTTTGGGTTAACACTGAAGCTTTCTTT.

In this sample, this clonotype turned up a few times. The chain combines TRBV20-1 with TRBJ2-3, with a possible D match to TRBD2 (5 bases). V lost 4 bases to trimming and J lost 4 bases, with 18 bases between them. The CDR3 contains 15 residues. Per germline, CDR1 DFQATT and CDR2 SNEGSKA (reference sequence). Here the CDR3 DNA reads TGCAGTGCTATTGACGCGGGCCAAACGGCAGATACGCAGTATTTT. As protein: CSAIDAGQTADTQYF.

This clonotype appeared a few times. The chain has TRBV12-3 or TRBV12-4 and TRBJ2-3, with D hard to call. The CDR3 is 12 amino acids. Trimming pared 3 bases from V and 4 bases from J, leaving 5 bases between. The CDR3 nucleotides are TGTGCCAGCAGTTTTTTCCCAGATACGCAGTATTTT. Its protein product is CASSFFPDTQYF.

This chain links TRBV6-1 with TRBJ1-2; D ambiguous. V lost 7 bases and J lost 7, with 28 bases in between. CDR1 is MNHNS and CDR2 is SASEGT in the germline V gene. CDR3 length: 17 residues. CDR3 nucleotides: TGTGCCAGCACCGCCCCCGCGGGCAGCTCCCCTAGCCGTGGCTACACCTTC. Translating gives CASTAPAGSSPSRGYTF.

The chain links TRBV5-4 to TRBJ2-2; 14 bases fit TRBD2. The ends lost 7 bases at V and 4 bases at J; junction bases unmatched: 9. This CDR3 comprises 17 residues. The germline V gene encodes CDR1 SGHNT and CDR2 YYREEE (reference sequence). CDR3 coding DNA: TGTGCCAGCGCCCGACTAGCGGGGGGGCGCGGCACCGGGGAGCTGTTTTTT. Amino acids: CASARLAGGRGTGELFF. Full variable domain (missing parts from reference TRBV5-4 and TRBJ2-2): ETGVTQSPTHLIKTRGQQVTLRCSSQSGHNTVSWYQQALGQGPQFIFQYYREEENGRGNFPPRFSGLQFPNYSSELNVNALELDDSALYLCASARLAGGRGTGELFFGEGSRLTVL.

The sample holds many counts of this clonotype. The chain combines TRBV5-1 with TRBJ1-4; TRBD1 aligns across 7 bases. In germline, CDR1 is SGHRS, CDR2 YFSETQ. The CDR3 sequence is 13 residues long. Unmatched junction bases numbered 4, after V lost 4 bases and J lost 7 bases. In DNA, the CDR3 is TGCGCCAGCAGCACCGGACAGGCTGAAAAACTGTTTTTT. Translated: CASSTGQAEKLFF.

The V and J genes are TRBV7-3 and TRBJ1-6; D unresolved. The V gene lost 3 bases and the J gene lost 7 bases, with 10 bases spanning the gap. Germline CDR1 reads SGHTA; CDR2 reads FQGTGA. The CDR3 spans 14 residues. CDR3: CASSFSGGNSPLHF. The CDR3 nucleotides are TGTGCCAGCAGCTTTAGTGGCGGCAATTCACCCCTCCACTTT.

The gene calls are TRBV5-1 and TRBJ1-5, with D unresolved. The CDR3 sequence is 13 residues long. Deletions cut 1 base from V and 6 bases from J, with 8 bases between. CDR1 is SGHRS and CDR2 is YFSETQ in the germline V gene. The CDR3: CASSLISGQPQHF. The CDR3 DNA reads TGCGCCAGCAGCTTGATCTCGGGTCAGCCCCAGCATTTT. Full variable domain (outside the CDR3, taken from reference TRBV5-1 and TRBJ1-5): KAGVTQTPRYLIKTRGQQVTLSCSPISGHRSVSWYQQTPGQGLQFLFEYFSETQRNKGNFPGRFSGRQFSNSRSEMNVSTLELGDSALYLCASSLISGQPQHFGDGTRLSIL.

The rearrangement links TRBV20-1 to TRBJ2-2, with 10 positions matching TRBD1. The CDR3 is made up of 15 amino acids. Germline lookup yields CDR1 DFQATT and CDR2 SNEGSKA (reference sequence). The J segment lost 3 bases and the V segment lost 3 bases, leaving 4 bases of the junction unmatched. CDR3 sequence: CSASTGTGDTGELFF. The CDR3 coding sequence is TGCAGTGCTAGCACAGGGACAGGGGACACCGGGGAGCTGTTTTTT.

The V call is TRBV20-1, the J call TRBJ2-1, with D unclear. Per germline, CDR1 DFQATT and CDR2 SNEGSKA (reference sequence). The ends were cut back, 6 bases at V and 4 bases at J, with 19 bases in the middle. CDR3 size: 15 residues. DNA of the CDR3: TGCAGTGCGGATGGGGTTGGCAGAATTTACAATGAGCAGTTCTTC. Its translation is CSADGVGRIYNEQFF.

DNA for the CDR3: TGTGCCAGTGGGGGGTGGGACCGGAACTATGGCTACACCTTC. Its protein is CASGGWDRNYGYTF. The chain links TRBV19 to TRBJ1-2; D might be TRBD1 (5 bases). Germline CDR1 LNHDA, CDR2 SQIVND (reference sequence). V was clipped by 8 bases and J by 2 bases, with 15 bases between them. This CDR3 has 14 amino acids.

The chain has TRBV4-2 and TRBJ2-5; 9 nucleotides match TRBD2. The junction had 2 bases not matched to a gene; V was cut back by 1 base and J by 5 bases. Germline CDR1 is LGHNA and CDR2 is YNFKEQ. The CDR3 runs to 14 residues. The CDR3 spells CASSQGGGAETQYF. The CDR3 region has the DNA TGTGCCAGCAGCCAAGGCGGGGGGGCGGAGACCCAGTACTTC.

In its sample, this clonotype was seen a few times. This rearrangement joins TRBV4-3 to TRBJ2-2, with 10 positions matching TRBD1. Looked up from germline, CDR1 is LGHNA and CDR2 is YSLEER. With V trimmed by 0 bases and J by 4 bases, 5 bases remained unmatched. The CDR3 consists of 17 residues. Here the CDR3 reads CASSQDYRDRGTGELFF. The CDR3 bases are TGCGCCAGCAGCCAAGATTATCGGGACAGGGGCACCGGGGAGCTGTTTTTT.

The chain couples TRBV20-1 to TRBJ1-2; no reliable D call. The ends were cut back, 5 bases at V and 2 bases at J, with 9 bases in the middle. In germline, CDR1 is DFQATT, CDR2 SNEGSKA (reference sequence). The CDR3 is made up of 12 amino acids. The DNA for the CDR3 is TGCAGTGCTGGGGAGTCGAACTATGGCTACACCTTC. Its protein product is CSAGESNYGYTF.

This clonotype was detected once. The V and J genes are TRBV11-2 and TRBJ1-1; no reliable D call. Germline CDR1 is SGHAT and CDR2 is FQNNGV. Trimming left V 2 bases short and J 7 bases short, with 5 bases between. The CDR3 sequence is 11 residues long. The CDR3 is CASSLYVEAFF. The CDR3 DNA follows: TGTGCCAGCAGCTTATACGTTGAAGCTTTCTTT.